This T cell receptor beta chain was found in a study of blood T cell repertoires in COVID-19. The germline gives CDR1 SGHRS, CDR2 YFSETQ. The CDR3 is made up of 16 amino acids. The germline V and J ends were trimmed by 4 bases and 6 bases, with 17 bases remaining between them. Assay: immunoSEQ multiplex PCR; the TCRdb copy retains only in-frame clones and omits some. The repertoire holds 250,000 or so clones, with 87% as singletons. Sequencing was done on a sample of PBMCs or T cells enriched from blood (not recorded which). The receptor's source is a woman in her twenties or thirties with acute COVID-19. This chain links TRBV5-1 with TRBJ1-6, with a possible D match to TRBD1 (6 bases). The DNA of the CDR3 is TGCGCCAGCAGCCCTCAGGGGACCCACCCTAATTCACCCCTCCACTTT. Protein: CASSPQGTHPNSPLHF.